This T cell receptor (beta chain) derives from a study of T cells in localized non-small cell lung cancer. Notes on the study in general: Adjacent lung held a median roughly 50 of the top 100 tumor clones. It was uninvolved adjacent lung that showed the highest T cell clonality, exceeding tumor. Among blood samples, higher T cell density accompanied longer overall survival.

Trimming shortened V by 1 base and J by 6 bases, and 6 bases separated the two germline ends. Germline V gives CDR1 SGHDN, CDR2 FVKESK. CDR3 length equals 12 residues. This clone was seen a few times. The target antigen is unknown. Clones were read by immunoSEQ multiplex PCR, and TCRdb kept only the in-frame ones, dropping some. The sample includes about 2,300 clones, around a quarter of them seen just once. The rearrangement uses TRBV14 and TRBJ1-1, with D unresolved. The source of this sequence is a female donor older than 55 with stage I lung adenocarcinoma. The material sequenced was lung tumor tissue, taken before any cancer treatment. The CDR3 is CASSQGFSEAFF. Here the CDR3 DNA reads TGTGCCAGCAGCCAAGGGTTCTCTGAAGCTTTCTTT.